The 3 T cell receptor beta chains below all came from one sample that was sequenced in a study of T cell repertoires in cytomegalovirus infection. One entry per CDR3 protein results from TCRdb running MiXCR on the reads. This repertoire shows about 200,000 distinct CDR3 sequences, roughly 9% found once; its top ten account for approximately 4.3%. Sample: PBMCs. The receptors were gathered from a human donor in good health (CMV status not recorded). Some clones in this sample may be carry-over from other donors' samples.

This clonotype was counted at least ten times. The V and J genes are TRBV27 and TRBJ1-5; possibly TRBD1 for D (5 bases). Trimming removed 6 bases from V and 2 bases from J, with 14 bases in between. The CDR3 runs to 15 residues. Germline V gives CDR1 MNHEY, CDR2 SMNVEV (reference sequence). CDR3 nucleotide sequence: TGTGCCAGCAGCGAAGAGGGGCTCGGCAATCAGCCCCAGCATTTT. Translated, it gives CASSEEGLGNQPQHF.

This clonotype was counted only a few times. V and J are TRBV7-2 and TRBJ1-5; maybe TRBD1 (6 bases). This CDR3 contains 14 residues. Germline values: CDR1 SGHTA, CDR2 FQGNSA. V lost 4 bases to trimming and J lost 4 bases, with 11 bases between them. CDR3 bases: TGTGCCAGCAGCTACATAGGGGGAAATCAGCCCCAGCATTTT. Translation gives CASSYIGGNQPQHF.

This clonotype was counted only a few times. This chain links TRBV20-1 with TRBJ1-2; no reliable D call. Germline V gives CDR1 DFQATT, CDR2 SNEGSKA (reference sequence). V was cut by 0 bases and J by 2 bases, with 10 bases left in between. The CDR3 is made up of 14 amino acids. Written as DNA, the CDR3 is TGCAGTGCTAGAGACCCGACAAAAAACTATGGCTACACCTTC. Its translation is CSARDPTKNYGYTF.